This entry describes one T cell receptor beta chain. Its cognate antigen is unknown. This CDR3 has 14 amino acids. In germline, CDR1 is SNHLY, CDR2 FYNNEI. Trimming pared 1 base from V and 7 bases from J, leaving 13 bases between. PCR amplification relied on 60 Vbeta primers (plus 13 Jbeta primers). Sequencing was performed with immunoSEQ multiplex PCR; in TCRdb, only in-frame clones are kept and a portion is missing. The sample shows about 98,000 clones, 63% of them seen only once. This sample stems from a study of cytomegalovirus exposure and HLA in healthy donors. Study-level findings and limits: The classifier, whose performance was assessed in both the original and validation cohorts, reportedly diagnosed cytomegalovirus status with high specificity and sensitivity. In an earlier analysis, about 87% or about 30%: the productive usage of most TCR beta V segments. Some TCR beta chains (about 170 of them) were listed as cytomegalovirus-associated.

This TCR came from a human donor in good health. The chain links TRBV2 to TRBJ2-5; tentative D call: TRBD2 (5 bases). The sample was PBMCs. DNA of the CDR3: TGTGCCAGCAGTGAAGACGGGCGCCGGGGGACCCAGTACTTC. Amino acids: CASSEDGRRGTQYF.